This TCR beta chain was profiled in a study of blood T cell repertoires in COVID-19. Across the study: Samples of COVID-19 (acute and convalescent) were obtained from the United States, Italy and Spain. Nucleic acid was either cDNA or gDNA, and it came from T cells, B-cell-depleted T cells, or PBMCs.

Looked up from germline, CDR1 is SGHVS and CDR2 is FQNEAQ. This CDR3 spans 15 amino acids. V dropped 5 bases and J dropped 1; count of bases not matched to a gene: 7. In its sample, this clone was seen once. In the authors' workflow: Amplification from reference gene primers served as the basis for estimated nucleated cell counts. Clones were read by immunoSEQ multiplex PCR, and TCRdb kept only the in-frame ones, dropping some. V and J calls and clone size are copied from that table; D and trimming were computed from the DNA. The data show 180,000 or so clones, about 85% seen once. This sequence originates from a woman older than 75 in a cohort sampled during active or convalescent COVID-19. This chain joins TRBV7-8 and TRBJ1-1; 7 bases match TRBD1. Sequenced input: peripheral blood. This CDR3 is CASSTYRGRNTEAFF. Written as DNA, the CDR3 is TGTGCCAGCAGCACGTACAGGGGAAGGAACACTGAAGCTTTCTTT. Together with reference TRBV7-8 and TRBJ1-1, the CDR3 gives the full variable domain: GAGVSQSPRYKVAKRGQDVALRCDPISGHVSLFWYQQALGQGPEFLTYFQNEAQLDKSGLPSDRFFAERPEGSVSTLKIQRTQQEDSAVYLCASSTYRGRNTEAFFGQGTRLTVV.